The clone carrying this T cell receptor beta chain was seen just once. These data belong to a study of T cell responses to AZD1222 COVID-19 vaccine. Assay used: immunoSEQ multiplex PCR; TCRdb lists only in-frame clones, some missing. Among about 150,000 clones, about 93% were seen once, and the ten largest hold about 1.3%. V trimming: 6 bases; J trimming: 3 bases; junction bases outside the gene matches: 5. CDR3 length: 15 amino acids. Germline V gene data show CDR1 as LNHDA and CDR2 as SQIVND (reference sequence). The TCR sequence derives from an adult in good health. The chain links TRBV19 to TRBJ2-2, with 9 nucleotides matching TRBD1. Source: peripheral blood, taken on day 0 of AZD1222 vaccination. CDR3 sequence: CASRKDRGYTGELFF. In nucleotides, the CDR3 is TGTGCCAGTAGAAAGGACAGGGGCTACACCGGGGAGCTGTTTTTT.